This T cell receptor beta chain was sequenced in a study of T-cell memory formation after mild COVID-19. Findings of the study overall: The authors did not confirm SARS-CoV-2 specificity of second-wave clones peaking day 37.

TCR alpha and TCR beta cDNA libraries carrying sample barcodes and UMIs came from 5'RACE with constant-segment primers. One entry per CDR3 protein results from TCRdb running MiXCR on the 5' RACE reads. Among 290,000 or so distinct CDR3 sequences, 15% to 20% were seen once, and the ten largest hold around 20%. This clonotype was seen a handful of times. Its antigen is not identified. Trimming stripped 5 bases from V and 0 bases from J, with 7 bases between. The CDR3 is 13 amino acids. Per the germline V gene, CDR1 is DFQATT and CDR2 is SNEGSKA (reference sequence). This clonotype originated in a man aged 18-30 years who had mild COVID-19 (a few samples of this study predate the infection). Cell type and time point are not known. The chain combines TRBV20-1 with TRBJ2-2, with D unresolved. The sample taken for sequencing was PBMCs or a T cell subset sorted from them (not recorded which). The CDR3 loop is CSARPTNTGELFF. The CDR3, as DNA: TGCAGTGCTCGCCCGACGAACACCGGGGAGCTGTTTTTT.